This is a list of T cell receptor beta chains from one sample in a study of cytomegalovirus exposure and HLA in healthy donors. Clones were sequenced by immunoSEQ multiplex PCR, and TCRdb holds only the in-frame ones, with some missing. Its table records over 60,000 clones. Source material: PBMCs. All receptors come from a female donor in good health and CMV-seropositive. Each CDR3 is given with its conserved first and last residue. Each record gives: J gene, D gene, CDR3 length, V gene, CDR3 protein, CDR3 DNA. A D gene is named only where the DNA matches it firmly.

J: TRBJ2-5; D: -; length: 15; V: TRBV30; CDR3: CAWSVRVRGAETQYF; DNA: TGTGCCTGGAGTGTACGGGTTAGGGGCGCGGAGACCCAGTACTTC
J: TRBJ2-3; D: -; length: 13; V: TRBV27; CDR3: CASGLSRKDTQYF; DNA: TGTGCCAGCGGCCTCTCCCGAAAGGATACGCAGTATTTT
J: TRBJ2-2; D: TRBD2; length: 19; V: TRBV9; CDR3: CASSPSGLAGGANTGELFF; DNA: TGTGCCAGCAGCCCCTCGGGACTAGCGGGAGGCGCGAACACCGGGGAGCTGTTTTTT
J: TRBJ1-4; D: -; length: 15; V: TRBV5-1; CDR3: CASSFKRAENEKLFF; DNA: TGCGCCAGCAGCTTTAAGAGGGCAGAAAATGAAAAACTGTTTTTT
J: TRBJ2-4; D: -; length: 16; V: TRBV1; CDR3: CTSSQGQGHTKNIQYF; DNA: TGCACCAGCAGCCAAGGGCAGGGCCATACCAAAAACATTCAGTACTTC
J: TRBJ2-2; D: TRBD2; length: 14; V: TRBV19; CDR3: CASSHREGPGELFF; DNA: TGTGCCAGTAGCCACCGGGAGGGCCCCGGGGAGCTGTTTTTT
J: TRBJ2-7; D: TRBD1; length: 14; V: TRBV7-2; CDR3: CASSSTGQFGEQYF; DNA: TGTGCCAGCAGCTCCACGGGACAGTTCGGCGAGCAGTACTTC
J: TRBJ2-6; D: -; length: 13; V: TRBV19; CDR3: CATSPGGTNVLTF; DNA: TGTGCCACCTCCCCCGGGGGTACCAACGTCCTGACTTTC
J: TRBJ1-1; D: -; length: 15; V: TRBV18; CDR3: CASSPRTERNTEAFF; DNA: TGTGCCAGCTCACCACGGACAGAGAGGAACACTGAAGCTTTCTTT
J: TRBJ2-5; D: TRBD1; length: 15; V: TRBV7-6; CDR3: CASSLRTGGAETQYF; DNA: TGTGCCAGCAGCTTAAGGACAGGGGGCGCGGAGACCCAGTACTTC